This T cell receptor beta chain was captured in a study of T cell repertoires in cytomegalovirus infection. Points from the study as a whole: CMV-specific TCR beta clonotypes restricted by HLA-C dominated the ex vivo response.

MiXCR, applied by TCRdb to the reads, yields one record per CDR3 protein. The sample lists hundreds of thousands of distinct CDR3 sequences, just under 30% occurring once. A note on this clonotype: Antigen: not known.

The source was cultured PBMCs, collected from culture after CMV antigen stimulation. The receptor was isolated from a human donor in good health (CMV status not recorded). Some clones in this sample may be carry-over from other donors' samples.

CDR3 nucleotide sequence: TGTGCCAGCAGCCCCACGACAGGGGCCTATGGCTACACCTTC. Translating it yields CASSPTTGAYGYTF. The V gene is TRBV7-2, the J gene TRBJ1-2, with 8 nucleotides matching TRBD1. The V and J ends lost 5 bases and 4 bases, in that order; junction bases with no gene match: 6. This CDR3 is 14 amino acids long. CDR1 and CDR2 from the germline V gene are SGHTA and FQGNSA.